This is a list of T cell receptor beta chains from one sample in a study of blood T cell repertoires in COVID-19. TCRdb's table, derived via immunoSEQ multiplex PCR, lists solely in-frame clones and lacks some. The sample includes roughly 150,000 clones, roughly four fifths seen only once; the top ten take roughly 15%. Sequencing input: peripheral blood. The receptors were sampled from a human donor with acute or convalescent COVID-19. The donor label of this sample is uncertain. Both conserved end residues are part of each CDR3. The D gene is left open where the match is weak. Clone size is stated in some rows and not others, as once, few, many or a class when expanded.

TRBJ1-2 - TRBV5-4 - CASSPAANNYGYTF TGTGCCAGTTCCCCCGCCGCTAACAACTATGGCTACACCTTC
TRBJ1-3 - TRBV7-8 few CASSLVPGSGNTIYF TGTGCCAGCAGCTTAGTTCCGGGATCTGGAAACACCATATATTTT
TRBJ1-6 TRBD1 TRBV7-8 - CASSGRQGAYNSPLHF TGTGCCAGCAGCGGACGACAGGGGGCCTATAATTCACCCCTCCACTTT
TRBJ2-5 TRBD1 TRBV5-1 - CASSTGQAETQYF TGCGCCAGCAGCACCGGACAGGCGGAGACCCAGTACTTC
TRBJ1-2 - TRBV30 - CAWTHSTWGYTF TGTGCCTGGACCCACTCGACTTGGGGCTACACCTTC
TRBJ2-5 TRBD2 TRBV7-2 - CASSLGDASGGWLQETQYF TGTGCCAGCAGCTTAGGAGACGCGAGCGGGGGATGGTTACAAGAGACCCAGTACTTC
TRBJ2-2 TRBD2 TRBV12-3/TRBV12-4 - CASLAAPGELFF TGTGCCAGCCTAGCGGCGCCCGGGGAGCTGTTTTTT
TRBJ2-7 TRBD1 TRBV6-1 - CASSENRGLEQYF TGTGCCAGCAGTGAAAACAGGGGGCTCGAGCAGTACTTC
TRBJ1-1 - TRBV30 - CAWAGRFEAFF TGTGCCTGGGCGGGACGGTTTGAAGCTTTCTTT
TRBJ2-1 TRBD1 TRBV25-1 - CASSAADRGRDEQFF TGTGCCAGCAGTGCGGCGGACAGGGGGCGCGATGAGCAGTTCTTC
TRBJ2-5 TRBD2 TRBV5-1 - CASSSGGGRKQETQYF TGCGCCAGCAGCTCGGGCGGGGGACGCAAGCAAGAGACCCAGTACTTC
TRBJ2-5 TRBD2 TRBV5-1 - CASSFGGTSGGQETQYF TGCGCCAGCAGCTTCGGAGGGACTAGCGGGGGACAAGAGACCCAGTACTTC
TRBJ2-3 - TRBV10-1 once CASSAKPRGERRTDTQYF TGCGCCAGCAGTGCTAAACCCCGGGGAGAAAGACGCACAGATACGCAGTATTTT
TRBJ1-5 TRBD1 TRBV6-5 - CASRFAGQGDQPQHF TGTGCCAGCAGATTCGCGGGACAGGGGGATCAGCCCCAGCATTTT
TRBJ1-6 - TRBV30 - CAWSQGLLNNSPLHF TGTGCCTGGAGTCAGGGCCTTTTGAATAATTCACCCCTCCACTTT
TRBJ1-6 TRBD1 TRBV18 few CASSPDRTGRSIDNSPLHF TGTGCCAGCTCACCGGACCGGACAGGGCGTAGTATCGACAATTCACCCCTCCACTTT
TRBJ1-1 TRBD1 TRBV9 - CASSEGQPDTEAFF TGTGCCAGCAGCGAGGGACAGCCCGACACTGAAGCTTTCTTT
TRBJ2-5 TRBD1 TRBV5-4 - CASSAQGAGETQYF TGTGCCAGCAGCGCCCAGGGGGCAGGAGAGACCCAGTACTTC
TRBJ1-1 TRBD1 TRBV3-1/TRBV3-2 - CASSQEGGTGKAFF TGTGCCAGCAGCCAAGAGGGCGGGACAGGGAAAGCTTTCTTT
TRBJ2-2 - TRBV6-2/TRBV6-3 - CASSYRTGRTGELFF TGTGCCAGCAGTTACCGCACAGGGCGGACCGGGGAGCTGTTTTTT
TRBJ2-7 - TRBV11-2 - CASSLDRQSSYEQYF TGTGCCAGCAGCTTAGACCGACAGAGCTCCTACGAGCAGTACTTC
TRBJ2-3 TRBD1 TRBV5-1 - CASTPPGQGSTDTQYF TGCGCCAGCACCCCCCCGGGACAGGGGAGCACAGATACGCAGTATTTT
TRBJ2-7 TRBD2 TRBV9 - CASSLREGEQYF TGTGCCAGCAGCCTCAGGGAGGGCGAGCAGTACTTC
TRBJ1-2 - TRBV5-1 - CASSLGHRVNYGYTF TGCGCCAGCAGCTTGGGCCACAGGGTGAACTATGGCTACACCTTC
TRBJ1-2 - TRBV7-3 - CASSSNPGGRGGYTF TGTGCCAGCAGCTCCAACCCCGGGGGGCGGGGAGGCTACACCTTC
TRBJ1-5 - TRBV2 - CASGWPEEGNQPQHF TGTGCCAGCGGGTGGCCGGAGGAGGGCAATCAGCCCCAGCATTTT
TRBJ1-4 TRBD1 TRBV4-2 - CASSRGESGTGEEKLFF TGTGCCAGCAGCCGGGGTGAGTCCGGGACAGGGGAGGAAAAACTGTTTTTT